This T cell receptor (beta chain) was found in a study of cytomegalovirus exposure and HLA in healthy donors. Study results and caveats: Reportedly, HLA-A and HLA-B alleles of most subjects were accurately predicted from TCR beta. In a later analysis, compared with equally common non-associated chains, HLA-associated beta chains were more expanded. The listing of 150 to 200 TCR beta chains classed them as cytomegalovirus-associated.

Notes on this clone: Its antigen is currently unknown.

The V and J ends lost 0 bases and 2 bases respectively, with 8 bases between them. Germline V CDR1 and CDR2: SGHNT, YYREEE (reference sequence). CDR3 length: 14 amino acids. PCR employed 60 Vbeta and 13 Jbeta primers. Using immunoSEQ multiplex PCR, the repertoire was profiled, and TCRdb retains in-frame clones only, with some absent. The sample lists some 140,000 clones; approximately 70% were seen once. Sequenced input: PBMCs. The chain combines TRBV5-4 with TRBJ1-1; D might be TRBD1 (5 bases). This clonotype was obtained from a human donor in good health. The CDR3 here is CASSLVGTNTEAFF. In DNA form, the CDR3 reads TGTGCCAGCAGCTTGGTAGGGACTAACACTGAAGCTTTCTTT.